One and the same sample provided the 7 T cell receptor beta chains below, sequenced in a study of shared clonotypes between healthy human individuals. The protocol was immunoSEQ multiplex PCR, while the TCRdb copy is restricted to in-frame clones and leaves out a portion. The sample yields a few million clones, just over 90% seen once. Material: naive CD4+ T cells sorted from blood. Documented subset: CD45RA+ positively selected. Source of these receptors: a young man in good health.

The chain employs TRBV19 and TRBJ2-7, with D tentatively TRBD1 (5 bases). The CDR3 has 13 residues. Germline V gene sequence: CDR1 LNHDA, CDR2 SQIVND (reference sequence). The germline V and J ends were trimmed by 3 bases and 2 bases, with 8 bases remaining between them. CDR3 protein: CASSIQGTYEQYF. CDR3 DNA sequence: TGTGCCAGTAGTATTCAGGGTACCTACGAGCAGTACTTC.

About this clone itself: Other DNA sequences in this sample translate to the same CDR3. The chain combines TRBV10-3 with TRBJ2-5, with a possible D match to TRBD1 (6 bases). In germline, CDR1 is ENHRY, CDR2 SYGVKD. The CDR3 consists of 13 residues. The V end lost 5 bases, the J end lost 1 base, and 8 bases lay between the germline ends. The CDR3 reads CAISRGSQETQYF. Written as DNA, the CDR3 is TGTGCCATCAGTAGGGGGTCCCAAGAGACCCAGTACTTC.

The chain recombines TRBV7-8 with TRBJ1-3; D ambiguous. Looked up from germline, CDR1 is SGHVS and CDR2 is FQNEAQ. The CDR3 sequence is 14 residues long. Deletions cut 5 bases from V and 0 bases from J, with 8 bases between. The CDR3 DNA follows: TGTGCCAGCAGCCTGCAGAACTCTGGAAACACCATATATTTT. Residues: CASSLQNSGNTIYF.

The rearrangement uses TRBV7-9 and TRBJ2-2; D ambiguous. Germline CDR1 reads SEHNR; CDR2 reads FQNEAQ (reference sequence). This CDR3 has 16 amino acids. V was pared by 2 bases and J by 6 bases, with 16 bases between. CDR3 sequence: CASSLLIRSLAGELFF. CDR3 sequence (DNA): TGTGCCAGCAGCTTATTGATACGGTCCCTGGCCGGGGAGCTGTTTTTT.

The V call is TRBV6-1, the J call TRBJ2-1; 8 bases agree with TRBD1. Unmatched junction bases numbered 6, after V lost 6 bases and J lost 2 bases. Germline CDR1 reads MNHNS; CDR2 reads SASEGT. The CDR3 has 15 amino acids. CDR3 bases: TGTGCCAGCAGGGCGGACAGGGCACCCTACAATGAGCAGTTCTTC. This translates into CASRADRAPYNEQFF.

The CDR3, as DNA: TGTGCCAGCAGCTTAAATCATGCCGGAGAGCAGTTCTTC. Its translation is CASSLNHAGEQFF. The chain carries TRBV7-9 and TRBJ2-1; D is unresolved. The germline V and J ends were trimmed by 2 bases and 10 bases, with 12 bases remaining between them. The CDR3 runs 13 residues. Germline CDR1 reads SEHNR; CDR2 reads FQNEAQ (reference sequence).

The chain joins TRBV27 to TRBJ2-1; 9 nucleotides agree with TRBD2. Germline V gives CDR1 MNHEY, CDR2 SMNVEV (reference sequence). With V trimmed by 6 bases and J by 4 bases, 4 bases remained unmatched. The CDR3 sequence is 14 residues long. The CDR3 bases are TGTGCCAGCAGATCTAGCGGGGTATACAATGAGCAGTTCTTC. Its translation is CASRSSGVYNEQFF.